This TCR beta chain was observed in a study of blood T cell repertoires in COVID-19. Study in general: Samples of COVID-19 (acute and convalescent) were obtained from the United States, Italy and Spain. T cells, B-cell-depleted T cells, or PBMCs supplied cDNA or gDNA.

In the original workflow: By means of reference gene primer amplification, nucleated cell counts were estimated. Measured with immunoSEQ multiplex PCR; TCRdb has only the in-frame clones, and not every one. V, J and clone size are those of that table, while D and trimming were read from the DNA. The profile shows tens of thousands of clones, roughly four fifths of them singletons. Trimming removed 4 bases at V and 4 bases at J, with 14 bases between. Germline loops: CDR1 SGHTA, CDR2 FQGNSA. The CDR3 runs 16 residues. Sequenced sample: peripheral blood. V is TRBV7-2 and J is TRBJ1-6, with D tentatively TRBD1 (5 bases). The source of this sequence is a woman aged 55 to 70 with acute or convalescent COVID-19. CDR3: CASSSQGAGYNSPLHF. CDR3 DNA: TGTGCCAGCAGCTCCCAAGGGGCGGGGTATAATTCACCCCTCCACTTT.